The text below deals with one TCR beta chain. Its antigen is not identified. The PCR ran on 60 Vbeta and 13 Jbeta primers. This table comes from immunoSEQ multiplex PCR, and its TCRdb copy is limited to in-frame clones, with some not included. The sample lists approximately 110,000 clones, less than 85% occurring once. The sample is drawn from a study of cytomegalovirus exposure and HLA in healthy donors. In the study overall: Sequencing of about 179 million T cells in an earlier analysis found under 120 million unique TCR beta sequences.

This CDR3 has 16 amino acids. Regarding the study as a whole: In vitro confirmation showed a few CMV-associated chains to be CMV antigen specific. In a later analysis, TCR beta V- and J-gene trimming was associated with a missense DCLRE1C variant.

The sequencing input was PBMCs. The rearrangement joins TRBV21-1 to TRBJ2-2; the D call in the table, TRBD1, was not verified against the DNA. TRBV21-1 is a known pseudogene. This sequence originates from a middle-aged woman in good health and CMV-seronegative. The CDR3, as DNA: TGTGCCAGCAGTCCCCGGACAGGGAACAACACCGGGGAGCTGTTTTTT. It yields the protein CASSPRTGNNTGELFF.